This TCR beta chain was sequenced for a study of regulatory T cells in long-lasting Graves disease. The ends were cut back, 7 bases at V and 1 base at J, with 11 bases in the middle. CDR1 is SGHTA, CDR2 FQGNSA, per germline. The CDR3 spans 14 residues. Arm-PCR of CDR3 regions with iRepertoire HTBI primers generated TCR beta libraries. MiXCR, applied by TCRdb to the multiplex PCR reads, yields one record per CDR3 protein. The data hold about 240,000 distinct CDR3 sequences, with around 20% observed a single time. Time point denoted: newly diagnosed GD, antithyroid drugs for less than 3 months. PBMC-derived RNA was used for the TCR library. The patients were drawn from one endocrinology department in Xi'an, China.

The J gene is TRBJ1-3, the V gene TRBV7-2; D remains ambiguous. The sequencing used peripheral blood mononuclear cells (PBMCs), collected at new diagnosis, from a patient treated with antithyroid drugs. The clonotype was recovered from a female donor with Graves disease. The CDR3 loop is CASTSGISGNTIYF. The CDR3 DNA reads as TGTGCCAGCACCTCGGGCATTTCTGGAAACACCATATATTTT.